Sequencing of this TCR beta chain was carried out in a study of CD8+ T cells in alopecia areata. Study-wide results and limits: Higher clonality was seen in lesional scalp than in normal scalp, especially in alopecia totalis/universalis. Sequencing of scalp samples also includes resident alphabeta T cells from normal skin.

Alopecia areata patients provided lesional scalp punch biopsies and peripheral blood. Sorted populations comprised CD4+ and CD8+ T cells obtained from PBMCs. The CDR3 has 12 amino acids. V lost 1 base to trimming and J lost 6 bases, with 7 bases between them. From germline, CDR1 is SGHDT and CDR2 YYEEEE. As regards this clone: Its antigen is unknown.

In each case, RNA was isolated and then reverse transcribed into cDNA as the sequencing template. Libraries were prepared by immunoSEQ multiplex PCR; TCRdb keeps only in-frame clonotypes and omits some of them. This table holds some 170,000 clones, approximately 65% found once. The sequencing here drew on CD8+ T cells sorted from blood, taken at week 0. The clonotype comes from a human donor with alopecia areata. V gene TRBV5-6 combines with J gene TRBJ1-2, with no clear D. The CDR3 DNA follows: TGTGCCAGCAGCTTGTGGGTGAATGGCTACACCTTC. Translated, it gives CASSLWVNGYTF.